The rows below give T cell receptor beta chains drawn from one sample of a study of OX40 agonist ivuxolimab in advanced cancers. The protocol was immunoSEQ multiplex PCR, while the TCRdb copy is restricted to in-frame clones and leaves out a portion. The data show tens of thousands of clones, about 87% seen once. The sequences come from CD4+ or CD8+ T cells sorted from blood, collected in a trial of the OX40 agonist ivuxolimab. The origin of the receptors is an adult with an advanced solid tumor such as melanoma, head and neck, liver or kidney cancer. Both conserved end residues are part of each CDR3. A D gene is named only where the DNA matches it firmly. Size values are once, few and many counts, or a class for expanded clones, and some rows have none.

size: .
D: .
J: TRBJ2-7
V: TRBV6-5
length: 11
DNA: TGTGCCAGCGGGGGGTCCTACGAGCAGTACTTC
CDR3: CASGGSYEQYF

size: .
D: .
J: TRBJ1-2
V: TRBV7-9
length: 12
DNA: TGTGCCAGCGTCAGGGACGACTATGGCTACACCTTC
CDR3: CASVRDDYGYTF

size: .
D: TRBD2
J: TRBJ2-1
V: TRBV28
length: 16
DNA: TGTGCCAGCAGTTCTCCGGGACTAGCGGGGTACAATGAGCAGTTCTTC
CDR3: CASSSPGLAGYNEQFF

size: .
D: .
J: TRBJ1-1
V: TRBV7-9
length: 13
DNA: TGTGCCAGCAGCTCCCGACAGGCCACTGAAGCTTTCTTT
CDR3: CASSSRQATEAFF

size: .
D: .
J: TRBJ2-7
V: TRBV21-1
length: 15
DNA: TGTGCCAGCAGCGTCTGTGGTAGCGGGTCCTACGAGCAGTACTTC
CDR3: CASSVCGSGSYEQYF

size: .
D: .
J: TRBJ2-7
V: TRBV13
length: 12
DNA: TGTGCCAGCAGCTTAGCGGACTACGAGCAGTACTTC
CDR3: CASSLADYEQYF

size: .
D: TRBD2
J: TRBJ2-3
V: TRBV7-9
length: 16
DNA: TGTGCCAGCAGCCGCTCGCTTAGCGGGAGCACAGATACGCAGTATTTT
CDR3: CASSRSLSGSTDTQYF

size: once
D: .
J: TRBJ2-1
V: TRBV9
length: 17
DNA: TGTGCCAGCAGCTCTCAAATAACGATGCTATCCTACAATGAGCAGTTCTTC
CDR3: CASSSQITMLSYNEQFF

size: .
D: .
J: TRBJ2-6
V: TRBV5-6
length: 15
DNA: TGTGCCAGCAGCTTGGGGGCGTCTGGGGCCAACGTCCTGACTTTC
CDR3: CASSLGASGANVLTF

size: .
D: .
J: TRBJ2-2
V: TRBV4-1
length: 15
DNA: TGCGCCAGCAGCCTTAGGGCGACGAACACCGGGGAGCTGTTTTTT
CDR3: CASSLRATNTGELFF

size: .
D: TRBD1
J: TRBJ2-2
V: TRBV5-1
length: 15
DNA: TGCGCCAGCAGCTTGGCGGACAGGGCCACCGGGGAGCTGTTTTTT
CDR3: CASSLADRATGELFF

size: .
D: .
J: TRBJ2-7
V: TRBV6-5
length: 15
DNA: TGTGCCAGCAGTAGAGCCCGGGACGCAGGATACGAGCAGTACTTC
CDR3: CASSRARDAGYEQYF

size: .
D: .
J: TRBJ1-2
V: TRBV28
length: 14
DNA: TGTGCCAGCAGTTTACTCGGACGCGACTATGGCTACACCTTC
CDR3: CASSLLGRDYGYTF

size: many
D: TRBD1
J: TRBJ1-2
V: TRBV2
length: 14
DNA: TGTGCCAGCAGACGGGACAGGGACGGCTATGGCTACACCTTC
CDR3: CASRRDRDGYGYTF

size: .
D: .
J: TRBJ1-1
V: TRBV7-9
length: 14
DNA: TGTGCCAGCAGCTTAGTGACAGTGAACACTGAAGCTTTCTTT
CDR3: CASSLVTVNTEAFF